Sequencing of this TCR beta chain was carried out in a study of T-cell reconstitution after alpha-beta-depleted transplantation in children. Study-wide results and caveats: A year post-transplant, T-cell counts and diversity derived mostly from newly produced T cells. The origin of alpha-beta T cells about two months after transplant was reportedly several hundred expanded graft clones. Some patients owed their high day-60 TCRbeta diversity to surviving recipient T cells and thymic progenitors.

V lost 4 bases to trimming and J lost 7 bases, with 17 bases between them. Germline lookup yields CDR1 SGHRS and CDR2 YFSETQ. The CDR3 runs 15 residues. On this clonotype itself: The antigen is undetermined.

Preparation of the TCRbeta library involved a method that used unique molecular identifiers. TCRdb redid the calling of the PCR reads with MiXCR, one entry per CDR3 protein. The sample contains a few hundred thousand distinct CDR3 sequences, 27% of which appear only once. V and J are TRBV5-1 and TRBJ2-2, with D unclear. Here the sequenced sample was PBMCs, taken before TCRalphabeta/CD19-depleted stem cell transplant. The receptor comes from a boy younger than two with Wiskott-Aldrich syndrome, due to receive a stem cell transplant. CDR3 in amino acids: CASSPINGPIGELFF. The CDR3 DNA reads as TGCGCCAGCAGCCCAATAAACGGACCGATCGGGGAGCTGTTTTTT. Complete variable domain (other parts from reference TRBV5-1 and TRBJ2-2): KAGVTQTPRYLIKTRGQQVTLSCSPISGHRSVSWYQQTPGQGLQFLFEYFSETQRNKGNFPGRFSGRQFSNSRSEMNVSTLELGDSALYLCASSPINGPIGELFFGEGSRLTVL.